The following is a TCR beta chain sequence with its context. The sample comes from a study of CD8 T cells in Susac syndrome. About the study: Patients with Susac syndrome had blood drawn and were at that point therapy-naive, on corticosteroids, or on intravenous immunoglobulin alone.

Peripheral blood CD8+ and CD4+ T cells were profiled by TCR beta sequencing. As judged by recently defined diagnostic criteria, patients with Susac syndrome had definite or probable disease. Reverse transcription used about 0.5 to 1 ug RNA and random hexamers. An immunoSEQ multiplex PCR amplified TCR beta CDR3 over 54 Vbeta and 13 Jbeta. MiXCR, run by TCRdb on the immunoSEQ multiplex PCR reads, gives a single entry per CDR3 protein. The profile shows some 240,000 distinct CDR3 sequences, 90% to 96% of them singletons. This CDR3 contains 14 residues. The genes are TRBV21-1 and TRBJ2-2; TRBD1, as called in the table, went unchecked against the DNA. TRBV21-1 constitutes a pseudogene. Sequencing was carried out using CD4+ T cells from PBMCs. This receptor was identified in a human donor with Susac syndrome. The DNA for the CDR3 is TGTGCCAGCAGCCAGACAGGGGGACCGAGGGAGCTGTTTTTT. Its protein is CASSQTGGPRELFF.